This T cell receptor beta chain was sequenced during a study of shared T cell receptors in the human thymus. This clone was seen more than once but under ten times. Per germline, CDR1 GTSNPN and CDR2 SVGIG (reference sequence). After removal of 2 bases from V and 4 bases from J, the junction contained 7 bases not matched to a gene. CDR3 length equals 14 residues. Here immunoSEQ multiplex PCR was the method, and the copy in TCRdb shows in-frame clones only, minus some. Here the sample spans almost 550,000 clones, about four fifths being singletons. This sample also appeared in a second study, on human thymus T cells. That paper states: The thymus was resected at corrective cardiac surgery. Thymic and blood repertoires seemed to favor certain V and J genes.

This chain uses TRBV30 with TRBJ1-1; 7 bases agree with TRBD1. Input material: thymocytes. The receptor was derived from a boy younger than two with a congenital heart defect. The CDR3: CAWSTAAGGTEAFF. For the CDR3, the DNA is TGTGCCTGGAGTACCGCGGCAGGGGGCACTGAAGCTTTCTTT.